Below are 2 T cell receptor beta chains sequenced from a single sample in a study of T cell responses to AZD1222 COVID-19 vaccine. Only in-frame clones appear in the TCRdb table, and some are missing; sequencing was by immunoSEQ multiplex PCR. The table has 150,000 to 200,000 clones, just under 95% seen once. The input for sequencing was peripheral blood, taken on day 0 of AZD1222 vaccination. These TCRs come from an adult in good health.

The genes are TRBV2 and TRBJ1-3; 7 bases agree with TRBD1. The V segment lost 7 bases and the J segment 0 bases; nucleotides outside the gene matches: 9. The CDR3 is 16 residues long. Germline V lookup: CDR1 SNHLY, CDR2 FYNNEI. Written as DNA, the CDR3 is TGTGCCAGCACATCCGGGACAGCGAACTCTGGAAACACCATATATTTT. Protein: CASTSGTANSGNTIYF.

The CDR3 nucleotides are TGTGCCAGCAGCGTAGGAGACTCTGGAAACACCATATATTTT. It is translated as CASSVGDSGNTIYF. The chain joins TRBV9 to TRBJ1-3; the D is unclear. V was trimmed by 0 bases and J by 0 bases, leaving 4 bases between them. This CDR3 has 14 amino acids. The V gene's germline CDR1 is SGDLS and CDR2 YYNGEE.